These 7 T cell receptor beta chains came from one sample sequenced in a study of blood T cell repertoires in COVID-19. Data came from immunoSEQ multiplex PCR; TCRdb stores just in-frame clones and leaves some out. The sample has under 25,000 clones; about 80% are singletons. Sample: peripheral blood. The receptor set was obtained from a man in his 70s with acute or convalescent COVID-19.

The CDR3: CASSLSQGAGANVLTF. In DNA, the CDR3 is TGTGCCAGCAGCTTAAGCCAGGGGGCTGGGGCCAACGTCCTGACTTTC. The chain carries TRBV7-3 and TRBJ2-6; 7 nucleotides agree with TRBD1. This CDR3 has 16 residues. CDR1 and CDR2 (germline): SGHTA, FQGTGA. V shed 1 base, J shed 2 bases, and the junction held 2 bases outside the gene matches.

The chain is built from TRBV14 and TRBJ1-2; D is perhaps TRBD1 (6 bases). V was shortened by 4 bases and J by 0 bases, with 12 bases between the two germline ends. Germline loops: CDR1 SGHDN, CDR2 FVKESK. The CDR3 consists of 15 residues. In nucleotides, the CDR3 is TGTGCCAGCAGCCGATCGACAGGTACTAACTATGGCTACACCTTC. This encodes CASSRSTGTNYGYTF.

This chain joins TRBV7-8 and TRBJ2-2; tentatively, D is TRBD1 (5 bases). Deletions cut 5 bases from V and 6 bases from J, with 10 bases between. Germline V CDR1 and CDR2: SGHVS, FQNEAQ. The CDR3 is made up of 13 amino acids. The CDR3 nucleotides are TGTGCCAGCAGCCCTCAAGGGGCCGGGGAGCTGTTTTTT. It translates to CASSPQGAGELFF.

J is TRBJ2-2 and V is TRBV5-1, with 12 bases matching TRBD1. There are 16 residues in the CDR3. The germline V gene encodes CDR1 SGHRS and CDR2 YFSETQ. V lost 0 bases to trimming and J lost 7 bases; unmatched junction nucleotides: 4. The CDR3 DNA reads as TGCGCCAGCAGCTTGGACGGGACAGGGGGCATCGGGGAGCTGTTTTTT. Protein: CASSLDGTGGIGELFF.

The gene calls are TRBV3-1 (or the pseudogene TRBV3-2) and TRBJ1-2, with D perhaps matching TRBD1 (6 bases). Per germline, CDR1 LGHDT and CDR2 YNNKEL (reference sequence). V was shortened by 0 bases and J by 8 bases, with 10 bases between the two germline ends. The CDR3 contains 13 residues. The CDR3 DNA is TGTGCCAGCAGCCAAGATGAGAGGGGGGGCTACACCTTC. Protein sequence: CASSQDERGGYTF.

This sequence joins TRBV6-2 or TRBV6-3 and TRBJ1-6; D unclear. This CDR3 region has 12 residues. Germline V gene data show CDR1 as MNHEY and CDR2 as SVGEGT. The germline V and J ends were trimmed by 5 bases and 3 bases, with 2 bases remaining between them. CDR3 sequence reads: CASSLYNSPLHF. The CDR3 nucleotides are TGTGCCAGCAGTCTCTATAATTCACCCCTCCACTTT.

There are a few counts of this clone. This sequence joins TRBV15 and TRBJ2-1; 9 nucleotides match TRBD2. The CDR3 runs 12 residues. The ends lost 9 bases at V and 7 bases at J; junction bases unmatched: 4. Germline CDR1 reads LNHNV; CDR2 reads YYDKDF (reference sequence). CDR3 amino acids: CATNAGGNEQFF. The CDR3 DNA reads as TGTGCCACGAACGCGGGGGGGAATGAGCAGTTCTTC.